This T cell receptor (beta chain) came from a study of shared clonotypes between healthy human individuals. Study-level results: A limitation of the genetic and exposure-history diversity represented arose from few donors.

Sequenced by immunoSEQ multiplex PCR; TCRdb stores in-frame clones only, minus some. The table has roughly 2 million clones, 90% to 95% seen once. There are 13 residues in the CDR3. The germline CDR1 and CDR2 sequences are MNHEY and SVGAGI. Trimming took 5 bases from V and 6 from J, leaving 11 bases between them. Details on this clone: Antigen specificity is unknown.

Sequenced sample: naive CD4+ T cells sorted from blood. Subset indicated: CD45RA+ positively selected. The receptor was derived from a young man in good health. The chain combines TRBV6-5 with TRBJ1-5; a weak D match, TRBD1 (6 bases). The CDR3 loop reads CASSDRLTQPQHF. The CDR3 DNA is TGTGCCAGCAGTGACAGGCTCACTCAGCCCCAGCATTTT.